A single sample is the source of the 3 T cell receptor beta chains below, sequenced in a study of breast tumors, draining lymph nodes, adjacent tissues. TCRdb re-analysed the multiplex PCR reads in MiXCR, keeping a single row per CDR3 protein. The repertoire consists of about 200,000 distinct CDR3 sequences, with roughly 29% occurring once and the leading ten covering roughly 4.3%. The lymph nodes were axillary draining lymph nodes from breast cancer patients. The sample consisted of axillary lymph node tissue. The receptors were sampled from a female donor with breast cancer. Some clones in this sample may be carry-over from other donors' samples.

This clonotype showed up many times. The chain combines TRBV5-1 with TRBJ2-3; perhaps TRBD1 as D (5 bases). This CDR3 comprises 12 residues. Germline values: CDR1 SGHRS, CDR2 YFSETQ. With 0 bases removed from V and 8 bases from J, the gap between germline ends came to 7 bases. This CDR3 reads CASSLDRFTQYF. In nucleotides, the CDR3 is TGCGCCAGCAGCTTGGACAGGTTTACGCAGTATTTT.

Ten or more counts support this clonotype. The rearrangement links TRBV4-1 to TRBJ2-5; D remains ambiguous. Germline CDR1 is MGHRA and CDR2 is YSYEKL. Trimming stripped 0 bases from V and 1 base from J, with 12 bases between. The CDR3 consists of 16 residues. The CDR3 is CASSQDPSPPQETQYF. CDR3 in DNA: TGCGCCAGCAGCCAAGATCCTTCCCCACCCCAAGAGACCCAGTACTTC.

Ten or more counts support this clonotype. The chain recombines TRBV9 with TRBJ2-7; 10 nucleotides match TRBD2. The germline V gene encodes CDR1 SGDLS and CDR2 YYNGEE. This CDR3 is built from 15 residues. Trimming cost V 2 bases and J 7 bases; bases outside gene matches: 9. The CDR3 loop is CASSVSAGGTGEQYF. Written as DNA, the CDR3 is TGTGCCAGCAGCGTCTCAGCGGGGGGGACGGGGGAGCAGTACTTC.